The 22 T cell receptor beta chains below come from one sample, sequenced in a study of T cells in women clearing cervical HPV infection. Produced via immunoSEQ multiplex PCR; TCRdb's table is partial and in-frame only. The listing contains about 30,000 clones. Sequencing was performed on blood buffy coat. The receptors derive from a woman between 18 and 70 years old with a cervical HPV16 infection that either progressed to CIN3+ or cleared (not recorded which).

About this clone: Sequencing ends 3 residues short of the CDR3 end; the germline J gene provides the rest. J is TRBJ1-1 and V is TRBV6-1; D is possibly TRBD1 (6 bases). The CDR3 totals 12 residues. CDR1 is MNHNS and CDR2 is SASEGT in the germline V gene. The CDR3 reads CASSENREEAFF. The covered CDR3 bases are TGTGCCAGCAGTGAAAACAGGGAGGAA.

In the case of this clone: Coverage ceases 3 residues before the CDR3 finishes, and the germline J gene fills in the end. The rearrangement joins TRBV6-1 to TRBJ2-1, with 8 nucleotides matching TRBD2. The CDR3 is 16 residues long. After removal of 2 bases from V and 7 bases from J, the junction contained 10 bases not matched to a gene. CDR1 MNHNS and CDR2 SASEGT come from the germline V gene. CDR3 sequence: CASSERFGGGQNEQFF. The CDR3 DNA, read in part, is TGTGCCAGCAGTGAAAGGTTTGGCGGGGGGCAGAATGAG.

About this clone itself: Read coverage stops 3 residues before the CDR3 terminus; the germline J gene supplies the remainder. This chain links TRBV19 with TRBJ2-7; a weak D match, TRBD2 (6 bases). Germline-derived CDR1 and CDR2 are LNHDA and SQIVND (reference sequence). This CDR3 contains 13 residues. V shed 1 base and J shed 5 bases, with 9 bases lying between them. CDR3 bases read: TGTGCCAGTAGTATAGTCGGAGGGGACGAG. This encodes CASSIVGGDE. The entire CDR3 reads CASSIVGGDEQYF.

As regards this clone: The DNA ends 3 residues before the CDR3 does, and the rest of the CDR3 is filled in from the germline J gene. The gene calls are TRBV29-1 and TRBJ2-1; TRBD1 matches 9 bases. The V gene's germline CDR1 is SQVTM and CDR2 ANQGSEA. The CDR3 runs to 14 residues. With V trimmed by 7 bases and J by 7 bases, 11 bases remained unmatched. The part of the CDR3 DNA that was read is TGCAGCGCCGTGGGGGACAGGGAGATTAATGAG. Translated, it gives CSAVGDREINE. The entire CDR3 reads CSAVGDREINEQFF.

Comments on this clone: With the read ending 3 residues before the CDR3 end, the germline J gene is used to fill in that end. The chain is built from TRBV7-6 and TRBJ2-1, with D uncertain. The V and J ends lost 5 bases and 6 bases respectively, with 14 bases between them. Per the germline V gene, CDR1 is SGHVS and CDR2 is FNYEAQ. The CDR3 is 14 amino acids. The CDR3: CASSRISVGNEQFF. The CDR3 DNA, read in part, is TGTGCCAGCAGCCGAATAAGTGTCGGCAATGAG.

On this clone itself: The read ends 3 residues early relative to the CDR3; the germline J gene fills the gap. The chain combines TRBV6-1 with TRBJ1-6; no clear D. V was cut by 2 bases and J by 7 bases, with 12 bases left in between. Germline V CDR1 and CDR2: MNHNS, SASEGT. The CDR3 length is 15 residues. Partial CDR3 DNA: TGTGCCAGCAGTGAACTGGAGGGTGTAAATTCACCC. Protein: CASSELEGVNSP. Given in full, the CDR3 is CASSELEGVNSPLHF.

In regard to this clone: The sequenced fragment ends 3 residues before the CDR3 boundary, so the rest is inferred from the germline J gene. The chain joins TRBV5-1 to TRBJ1-1; possible D gene TRBD1, 5 bases. The germline V and J ends were trimmed by 0 bases and 5 bases, with 23 bases remaining between them. Germline-derived CDR1 and CDR2 are SGHRS and YFSETQ. The CDR3 extends over 18 amino acids. The CDR3: CASSLAGWGAGSGTEAFF. CDR3 DNA (partial): TGCGCCAGCAGCTTGGCCGGTTGGGGCGCAGGGTCGGGAACTGAA.

Remarks on this clone: Read data end 3 residues before the CDR3 end; the end is taken from the germline J gene. The rearrangement links TRBV2 to TRBJ1-2, with D maybe TRBD1 (6 bases). V was trimmed by 5 bases and J by 7 bases, leaving 14 bases between them. There are 13 residues in the CDR3. Germline-derived CDR1 and CDR2 are SNHLY and FYNNEI. Partial CDR3 DNA: TGTGCCAGCAGTCCCGTAGGGGGAGGTGGC. Protein sequence: CASSPVGGGG. The CDR3 reads in full as CASSPVGGGGYTF.

Concerning this clone: Read coverage stops 3 residues before the CDR3 terminus; the germline J gene supplies the remainder. This chain links TRBV24-1 with TRBJ1-2; 10 bases agree with TRBD1. Germline lookup yields CDR1 KGHDR and CDR2 SFDVKD. The CDR3 has 15 residues. V lost 5 bases and J lost 3; bases outside the gene matches: 5. The sequenced part of the CDR3 DNA is TGTGCCACCAGTGGGTCCGGGACAGGGGACTATGGC. Its translation: CATSGSGTGDYG. The whole CDR3 sequence reads CATSGSGTGDYGYTF.

This CDR3 reads CASSEFALAGGHTQYF. CDR3 DNA, as far as it was read: TGTGCCAGCAGTGAATTCGCTCTAGCGGGGGGGCATACG. The rearrangement links TRBV6-1 to TRBJ2-3; 12 nucleotides agree with TRBD2. Read coverage stops 3 residues before the CDR3 terminus; the germline J gene supplies the remainder. V gave up 2 bases and J gave up 7 bases; unmatched junction bases: 7. This CDR3 has 16 amino acids. CDR1 is MNHNS and CDR2 is SASEGT in the germline V gene.

Concerning this clone itself: The sequence runs out 3 residues before the end of the CDR3; the remainder is reconstructed from the germline J gene. This chain links TRBV5-6 with TRBJ1-5; 7 bases are shared with TRBD1. The CDR3 has 14 amino acids. V shed 5 bases, J shed 7 bases, and the junction held 9 bases outside the gene matches. The germline V gene encodes CDR1 SGHDT and CDR2 YYEEEE. The CDR3 reads CASSHTGAGQPQHF. The sequenced CDR3 bases are TGTGCCAGCAGTCATACAGGGGCAGGCCAGCCC. Using reference TRBV5-6 and TRBJ1-5 for the parts outside the CDR3, the full variable domain is DAGVTQSPTHLIKTRGQQVTLRCSPKSGHDTVSWYQQALGQGPQFIFQYYEEEERQRGNFPDRFSGHQFPNYSSELNVNALLLGDSALYLCASSHTGAGQPQHFGDGTRLSIL.

With regard to this clone: The CDR3 is cut off 3 residues early in the read; its end comes from the germline J gene. The genes are TRBV28 and TRBJ1-2; 7 bases are a match to TRBD1. The CDR3 totals 12 residues. The V segment lost 8 bases and the J segment 4 bases; nucleotides outside the gene matches: 4. Germline CDR1 MDHEN, CDR2 SYDVKM. CDR3 amino acids: CASEDRFYGYTF. The CDR3 DNA, read in part, is TGTGCCAGCGAGGACAGGTTCTATGGC.

About this clone: The observed sequence ends 3 residues before the CDR3 terminus, with the missing tail filled in from the germline J gene. The gene calls are TRBV6-1 and TRBJ1-3; D is unclear. The germline gives CDR1 MNHNS, CDR2 SASEGT. Trimming pared 2 bases from V and 0 bases from J, leaving 5 bases between. The CDR3 has 14 residues. CDR3 bases read: TGTGCCAGCAGTGAAAGCCTCTCTGGAAACACC. It is translated as CASSESLSGNT. In full, the CDR3 reads CASSESLSGNTIYF.

The sequenced CDR3 bases are TGTGCCAGCACCCATCCCGGGGGAGGC. This encodes CASTHPGGG. The full CDR3 protein reads CASTHPGGGYTF. This chain joins TRBV2 and TRBJ1-2; D is perhaps TRBD1 (5 bases). The missing CDR3 end, 3 residues past where the read stops, is filled in from the germline J gene. Germline CDR1 and CDR2: SNHLY and FYNNEI. CDR3 size: 12 residues.

Details on this clone: The read ends 3 residues shy of where the CDR3 ends; the end is completed using the germline J gene. The chain joins TRBV28 to TRBJ1-4; D remains unclear. Germline lookup yields CDR1 MDHEN and CDR2 SYDVKM. The CDR3 is 12 residues long. Trimming left V 5 bases short and J 8 bases short, with 9 bases between. The CDR3 spells CASSPSREKLFF. CDR3 DNA, as far as it was read: TGTGCCAGCAGTCCCTCTCGGGAAAAA.

As to this clone: An end of the junction does not agree with germline; a read error may underlie this. The CDR3 end falls 3 residues outside the read, so it is completed with the germline J gene. The chain links TRBV7-3 to TRBJ2-7; 7 nucleotides agree with TRBD1. The V gene's germline CDR1 is SGHTA and CDR2 FQGTGA. The CDR3 is 14 amino acids. Partial CDR3 DNA: TGTGCCAGCAGCCTAACAACAGGGGCTGACGAG. As protein: CASSLTTGADE. Given in full, the CDR3 is CASSLTTGADEQYF.

A word on this clone: The CDR3 goes on 3 residues after the read ends, and that part is filled in from the germline J gene. The V gene is TRBV2, the J gene TRBJ2-4, with TRBD1 matching over 10 bases. The CDR3 sequence is 14 residues long. CDR1 is SNHLY, CDR2 FYNNEI, per germline. V lost 5 bases, J lost 6 bases, and 4 bases stayed unmatched. This CDR3 reads CASSRQGARNIQYF. Partial CDR3 DNA: TGTGCCAGCAGTCGACAGGGGGCGAGAAACATT. Combining the CDR3 with reference TRBV2 and TRBJ2-4 gives the whole variable domain EPEVTQTPSHQVTQMGQEVILRCVPISNHLYFYWYRQILGQKVEFLVSFYNNEISEKSEIFDDQFSVERPDGSNFTLKIRSTKLEDSAMYFCASSRQGARNIQYFGAGTRLSVL.

About this clone itself: The junction differs from germline at one of its ends, possibly a read error. The read finishes 3 residues shy of the CDR3 end, and the germline J gene is used to complete it. The chain combines TRBV10-3 with TRBJ2-4; D possibly corresponds to TRBD1 (5 bases). The CDR3 loop spans 17 amino acids. The germline gives CDR1 ENHRY, CDR2 SYGVKD. CDR3 DNA, as far as it was read: TGTGCCATCCGTGAAGGGGATCGCATCCTAGCCAAAAACATT. It is translated as CAIREGDRILAKNI. In full, the CDR3 reads CAIREGDRILAKNIQYF.

On this clone itself: Read coverage stops 3 residues before the CDR3 terminus; the germline J gene supplies the remainder. The chain has TRBV5-1 and TRBJ2-3, with TRBD2 identical over 7 bases. V was clipped by 4 bases and J by 6 bases; unmatched bases: 8. The length of the CDR3 is 14 residues. Germline CDR1 SGHRS, CDR2 YFSETQ. CDR3 bases read: TGCGCCAGCAGCCCGGGGACTATCGGGGATACG. Amino acids: CASSPGTIGDT. The full-length CDR3 reads as CASSPGTIGDTQYF.

To note about this clone: The CDR3 extends 3 residues past the end of the read, so its final part is completed from the germline J gene. The chain uses TRBV7-9 and TRBJ1-1, with TRBD1 matching 11 bases. This CDR3 has 14 residues. The germline CDR1 and CDR2 sequences are SEHNR and FQNEAQ (reference sequence). CDR3: CASSSTGTGGEAFF. Incomplete CDR3 DNA: TGTGCCAGCAGCTCCACCGGGACAGGGGGAGAA.

Concerning this clone: The read halts 3 residues ahead of the CDR3 end, with the missing end drawn from the germline J gene. This rearrangement joins TRBV20-1 to TRBJ2-3, with TRBD2 as a possible D gene (6 bases). The CDR3 contains 16 residues. V lost 0 bases to trimming and J lost 2 bases, with 15 bases between them. Germline values: CDR1 DFQATT, CDR2 SNEGSKA (reference sequence). The covered CDR3 bases are TGCAGTGCTAGAGACCCCCTAGCGAGCGACACAGATACG. The encoded protein is CSARDPLASDTDT. The CDR3 in full is CSARDPLASDTDTQYF.

On this clone: The CDR3 goes on 3 residues after the read ends, and that part is filled in from the germline J gene. The chain carries TRBV7-9 and TRBJ2-1, with 9 bases that match TRBD1. With V trimmed by 5 bases and J by 6 bases, 8 bases remained unmatched. Germline loops: CDR1 SEHNR, CDR2 FQNEAQ (reference sequence). This CDR3 spans 15 amino acids. The CDR3 sequence is CASSPDRGTSNEQFF. CDR3 DNA (partial): TGTGCCAGCAGCCCCGACAGGGGGACCTCCAATGAG. Looking up the rest from reference TRBV7-9 and TRBJ2-1 gives the full variable domain: DTGVSQNPRHKITKRGQNVTFRCDPISEHNRLYWYRQTLGQGPEFLTYFQNEAQLEKSRLLSDRFSAERPKGSFSTLEIQRTEQGDSAMYLCASSPDRGTSNEQFFGPGTRLTVL.